This is a list of T cell receptor beta chains from one sample in a study of T cell responses to AZD1222 COVID-19 vaccine. Method: immunoSEQ multiplex PCR; TCRdb's copy keeps in-frame clones and lacks some. There are roughly 120,000 clones in the sample; about 90% occur only once, and 7.5% to 8% lies in the top ten. Sequenced here: peripheral blood, sampled on day 0 of AZD1222 vaccination. These receptors all come from an adult in good health. The CDR3 runs from the conserved cysteine through the conserved F or W. The order of the fields is CDR3 length, V gene, CDR3 protein.

CDR3 length: 16; V gene: TRBV5-6; CDR3 protein: CASSFAGTGGTGEQYF
CDR3 length: 13; V gene: TRBV29-1; CDR3 protein: CSVEPYVNTEAFF
CDR3 length: 13; V gene: TRBV12-3/TRBV12-4; CDR3 protein: CASSCVRSTEAFF
CDR3 length: 14; V gene: TRBV21-1; CDR3 protein: CASSLRQAQETQYF
CDR3 length: 15; V gene: TRBV15; CDR3 protein: CATSRGGDTSYEQYF
CDR3 length: 13; V gene: TRBV28; CDR3 protein: CASTPGGDEKLFF
CDR3 length: 11; V gene: TRBV11-2; CDR3 protein: CASSLRDEQFF
CDR3 length: 16; V gene: TRBV30; CDR3 protein: CAWSNPSEGGLKTQYF
CDR3 length: 20; V gene: TRBV7-8; CDR3 protein: CASSFSTLSGLSSYNSPLHF
CDR3 length: 15; V gene: TRBV5-1; CDR3 protein: CASSPLAGGPGEQFF
CDR3 length: 16; V gene: TRBV27; CDR3 protein: CASSLRLAESYNEQFF
CDR3 length: 18; V gene: TRBV9; CDR3 protein: CASRSTGLAAIETYEQYF
CDR3 length: 14; V gene: TRBV7-2; CDR3 protein: CASSPRQGGSPLHF
CDR3 length: 15; V gene: TRBV28; CDR3 protein: CASLPGTPNNYGYTF
CDR3 length: 15; V gene: TRBV7-9; CDR3 protein: CASSSQGGGANVLTF
CDR3 length: 13; V gene: TRBV3-1/TRBV3-2; CDR3 protein: CASSRTQGNGYTF
CDR3 length: 14; V gene: TRBV2; CDR3 protein: CASSVNRENEKLFF
CDR3 length: 16; V gene: TRBV24-1; CDR3 protein: CATSDRAGGYGGELFF
CDR3 length: 13; V gene: TRBV5-4; CDR3 protein: CASSLGRNQPQHF
CDR3 length: 14; V gene: TRBV21-1; CDR3 protein: CASRGDSRTDTQYF
CDR3 length: 16; V gene: TRBV9; CDR3 protein: CASSVGQGAGGNTIYF
CDR3 length: 15; V gene: TRBV5-6; CDR3 protein: CASSLAPGLSEKLFF
CDR3 length: 15; V gene: TRBV24-1; CDR3 protein: CATSDSRGAGDTQYF
CDR3 length: 14; V gene: TRBV7-6; CDR3 protein: CASGRGELGSPLHF
CDR3 length: 13; V gene: TRBV19; CDR3 protein: CATRTGEGTEAFF